This entry concerns a single T cell receptor (beta chain). How the authors handled the data: Estimates of nucleated cell counts were drawn from the amplification of reference gene primers. The assay was immunoSEQ multiplex PCR, and TCRdb's table has in-frame clones only and misses some. V and J calls and clone size follow that table, whereas D and trimming were derived from the DNA. The sample has roughly 220,000 clones, approximately 84% seen once. The data derive from a study of blood T cell repertoires in COVID-19. Across the study: Samples representing acute and convalescent COVID-19 were sourced from the United States, Italy and Spain. From T cells, B-cell-depleted T cells, or PBMCs came the material, which was cDNA or gDNA.

CDR1 is SGHRS and CDR2 is YFSETQ in the germline V gene. This CDR3 is built from 15 residues. The V end lost 0 bases, the J end lost 1 base, and 11 bases lay between the germline ends. This TCR was sampled from a woman in her twenties or thirties who had recovered from COVID-19. Sequencing used peripheral blood. J is TRBJ2-7 and V is TRBV5-1; possibly TRBD2 for D (6 bases). The DNA for the CDR3 is TGCGCCAGCAGCTTGGGGGGGGAGGAGTCCTACGAGCAGTACTTC. Translated: CASSLGGEESYEQYF.